These T cell receptor beta chains were read from a single sample in a study of OX40 agonist ivuxolimab in advanced cancers. Libraries were prepared by immunoSEQ multiplex PCR; TCRdb keeps only in-frame clonotypes and omits some of them. The sample lists 50,000 to 65,000 clones, about 81% occurring once. The sample here was CD4+ or CD8+ T cells sorted from blood, taken in a trial of the OX40 agonist ivuxolimab. These receptors came from an adult with an advanced solid tumor such as melanoma, head and neck, liver or kidney cancer. CDR3s include the opening cysteine and the closing phenylalanine or tryptophan. A D gene is named only where the DNA matches it firmly. Some rows have no size entry. The others give once, few or many, or a class for an expanded clone.

clone size: -
V gene: TRBV15
D gene: -
J gene: TRBJ2-2
CDR3 DNA: TGTGCCACCAGCAGAGATCCCAGGACCGGGGAGCTGTTTTTT
CDR3 protein: CATSRDPRTGELFF

clone size: once
V gene: TRBV11-2
D gene: -
J gene: TRBJ2-1
CDR3 DNA: TGTGCCAGCAGCTTGAGACAGATTCCCTACAATGAGCAGTTCTTC
CDR3 protein: CASSLRQIPYNEQFF

clone size: -
V gene: TRBV2
D gene: -
J gene: TRBJ2-2
CDR3 DNA: TGTGCCAGCCGGTTTGATAAGGTGAACACCGGGGAGCTGTTTTTT
CDR3 protein: CASRFDKVNTGELFF

clone size: few
V gene: TRBV2
D gene: -
J gene: TRBJ2-7
CDR3 DNA: TGTGCCAGCAGTGCGGCAGGGGTATCGAAGGAGCAGTACTTC
CDR3 protein: CASSAAGVSKEQYF

clone size: -
V gene: TRBV18
D gene: TRBD1
J gene: TRBJ2-7
CDR3 DNA: TGTGCCAGCTCACCATCCGGACAGGGGGCGGGTGAGCAGTACTTC
CDR3 protein: CASSPSGQGAGEQYF

clone size: -
V gene: TRBV5-4
D gene: -
J gene: TRBJ1-2
CDR3 DNA: TGTGCCAGCAGTGGTAGGGGAGCCTATGGCTACACCTTC
CDR3 protein: CASSGRGAYGYTF

clone size: -
V gene: TRBV7-9
D gene: TRBD1
J gene: TRBJ1-4
CDR3 DNA: TGTGCCAGCAGCCTCGGGACAGCAACTAATGAAAAACTGTTTTTT
CDR3 protein: CASSLGTATNEKLFF

clone size: -
V gene: TRBV5-4
D gene: -
J gene: TRBJ2-7
CDR3 DNA: TGTGCCAGCAGCTTGAGGGGGGCCAGCTCCTACGAGCAGTACTTC
CDR3 protein: CASSLRGASSYEQYF

clone size: -
V gene: TRBV29-1
D gene: -
J gene: TRBJ1-1
CDR3 DNA: TGCAGCGTTGAAGATGGGAGAGGGGCTTTCTTT
CDR3 protein: CSVEDGRGAFF

clone size: -
V gene: TRBV4-1
D gene: -
J gene: TRBJ1-4
CDR3 DNA: TGCGCCAGCAGCCAAATACTACAGGAAAAACTGTTTTTT
CDR3 protein: CASSQILQEKLFF

clone size: few
V gene: TRBV7-7
D gene: -
J gene: TRBJ2-2
CDR3 DNA: TGTGCCAGCAGCTTAGCAGCTACAGGGGAGCTGTTTTTT
CDR3 protein: CASSLAATGELFF

clone size: -
V gene: TRBV20-1
D gene: -
J gene: TRBJ2-3
CDR3 DNA: TGCAGTGCTCCAGATACGCAGTATTTT
CDR3 protein: CSAPDTQYF

clone size: -
V gene: TRBV5-6
D gene: TRBD1
J gene: TRBJ2-2
CDR3 DNA: TGTGCCAGCAGCTTAATTGCTGGGACAGTCCTAACCGGGGAGCTGTTTTTT
CDR3 protein: CASSLIAGTVLTGELFF

clone size: -
V gene: TRBV6-5
D gene: -
J gene: TRBJ1-2
CDR3 DNA: TGTGCCAGCAGTCGTCGGGACTCCGGCTACACCTTC
CDR3 protein: CASSRRDSGYTF

clone size: -
V gene: TRBV6-4
D gene: -
J gene: TRBJ1-2
CDR3 DNA: TGTGCCAGCAGTGCGCAGGGGAACTATGGCTACACCTTC
CDR3 protein: CASSAQGNYGYTF

clone size: -
V gene: TRBV18
D gene: -
J gene: TRBJ1-1
CDR3 DNA: TGTGCCAGCTCACCACGGGAGCAGAACACTGAAGCTTTCTTT
CDR3 protein: CASSPREQNTEAFF

clone size: -
V gene: TRBV5-5
D gene: TRBD1
J gene: TRBJ2-7
CDR3 DNA: TGTGCCAGCAGCTTGGCCGGACAGGGGAGCTACGAGCAGTACTTC
CDR3 protein: CASSLAGQGSYEQYF

clone size: few
V gene: TRBV10-1
D gene: TRBD2
J gene: TRBJ2-1
CDR3 DNA: TGCGCCAGCAGTGCAGGGACTAGCGGAGCCTACAATGAGCAGTTCTTC
CDR3 protein: CASSAGTSGAYNEQFF

clone size: few
V gene: TRBV6-5
D gene: TRBD1
J gene: TRBJ1-3
CDR3 DNA: TGTGCCAGCAGTTCCGGGACAGTCAACACCATATATTTT
CDR3 protein: CASSSGTVNTIYF

clone size: -
V gene: TRBV9
D gene: -
J gene: TRBJ1-4
CDR3 DNA: TGTGCCAGCAGCGCCAATTTAGCAACTAATGAAAAACTGTTTTTT
CDR3 protein: CASSANLATNEKLFF

clone size: -
V gene: TRBV9
D gene: TRBD1
J gene: TRBJ2-3
CDR3 DNA: TGTGCCAGCAGCGTAGAGCAGGGGGCCTTAGCGGATACGCAGTATTTT
CDR3 protein: CASSVEQGALADTQYF

clone size: once
V gene: TRBV5-5
D gene: TRBD1
J gene: TRBJ1-5
CDR3 DNA: TGTGCCAGCAGCCGACAGGGAGGAGACAATCAGCCCCAGCATTTT
CDR3 protein: CASSRQGGDNQPQHF

clone size: -
V gene: TRBV7-2
D gene: -
J gene: TRBJ2-3
CDR3 DNA: TGTGCCAGCAGCCAGGGAGGGGGGTCAGATACGCAGTATTTT
CDR3 protein: CASSQGGGSDTQYF

clone size: -
V gene: TRBV6-1
D gene: -
J gene: TRBJ1-3
CDR3 DNA: TGTGCCAGCAGTGAACAGGGTGGAAACACCATATATTTT
CDR3 protein: CASSEQGGNTIYF

clone size: -
V gene: TRBV5-1
D gene: -
J gene: TRBJ2-7
CDR3 DNA: TGCGCCAGCAGCTTGCGTCAGGGGAAAACCTACGAGCAGTACTTC
CDR3 protein: CASSLRQGKTYEQYF

clone size: -
V gene: TRBV9
D gene: TRBD2
J gene: TRBJ2-5
CDR3 DNA: TGTGCCAGCAGCGTAGCTCTTTGGGCGGGGGTAGAGACCCAGTACTTC
CDR3 protein: CASSVALWAGVETQYF

clone size: -
V gene: TRBV23-1
D gene: -
J gene: TRBJ2-3
CDR3 DNA: TGCGCCAGCAGTGCCCAGGACATGAGGGGCCCAGATACGCAGTATTTT
CDR3 protein: CASSAQDMRGPDTQYF

clone size: -
V gene: TRBV5-5
D gene: -
J gene: TRBJ2-7
CDR3 DNA: TGTGCCAGCAACCCTCAGGGACAAATCTCCTACGAGCAGTACTTC
CDR3 protein: CASNPQGQISYEQYF

clone size: few
V gene: TRBV6-5
D gene: -
J gene: TRBJ1-6
CDR3 DNA: TGTGCCAGCAGTTACGCGGGATACAATAATTCACCCCTCCACTTT
CDR3 protein: CASSYAGYNNSPLHF

clone size: many
V gene: TRBV6-5
D gene: -
J gene: TRBJ1-5
CDR3 DNA: TGTGCCAGCTCTCAACGTCGGAATCAGCCCCAGCATTTT
CDR3 protein: CASSQRRNQPQHF

clone size: few
V gene: TRBV5-1
D gene: -
J gene: TRBJ2-5
CDR3 DNA: TGCGCCAGCAGCAGGCCACAAGAGACCCAGTACTTC
CDR3 protein: CASSRPQETQYF

clone size: -
V gene: TRBV11-3
D gene: TRBD1
J gene: TRBJ2-5
CDR3 DNA: TGTGCCAGCAGCTTAGGGGGGACAGGGGAGACCCAGTACTTC
CDR3 protein: CASSLGGTGETQYF

clone size: medium-sized
V gene: TRBV19
D gene: -
J gene: TRBJ1-5
CDR3 DNA: TGTGCCAGTAATTTCGACCGGGGACGCAATCAGCCCCAGCATTTT
CDR3 protein: CASNFDRGRNQPQHF

clone size: -
V gene: TRBV10-3
D gene: -
J gene: TRBJ1-4
CDR3 DNA: TGTGCCATCAGTGACGACAGAACTAATGAAAAACTGTTTTTT
CDR3 protein: CAISDDRTNEKLFF

clone size: -
V gene: TRBV5-6
D gene: -
J gene: TRBJ1-1
CDR3 DNA: TGTGCCAGCAGCTTTTATGGGGCGAGGACTGAAGCTTTCTTT
CDR3 protein: CASSFYGARTEAFF

clone size: -
V gene: TRBV6-4
D gene: -
J gene: TRBJ1-2
CDR3 DNA: TGTGCCAGCAGACCAGACCCCATGGGGTATGGCTACACCTTC
CDR3 protein: CASRPDPMGYGYTF

clone size: -
V gene: TRBV13
D gene: -
J gene: TRBJ1-3
CDR3 DNA: TGTGCCAGCAGCCCCGGTGGGGGTTCTGGAAACACCATATATTTT
CDR3 protein: CASSPGGGSGNTIYF

clone size: -
V gene: TRBV5-6
D gene: TRBD2
J gene: TRBJ2-7
CDR3 DNA: TGTGCCAGCAGCTTGGGACTAGCGGGGGGGCAAGAGCAGTACTTC
CDR3 protein: CASSLGLAGGQEQYF

clone size: -
V gene: TRBV7-3
D gene: -
J gene: TRBJ1-2
CDR3 DNA: TGTGCCAGCAGCCCCGGGGGGGGCCGATATGGCTACACCTTC
CDR3 protein: CASSPGGGRYGYTF

clone size: -
V gene: TRBV5-1
D gene: -
J gene: TRBJ2-5
CDR3 DNA: TGCGCCAGCAGCTTGGGGCAGTTGAAGACCCAGTACTTC
CDR3 protein: CASSLGQLKTQYF

clone size: -
V gene: TRBV28
D gene: -
J gene: TRBJ2-1
CDR3 DNA: TGTGCCAGCAGCCTCCTCACGAACAATGAGCAGTTCTTC
CDR3 protein: CASSLLTNNEQFF

clone size: -
V gene: TRBV7-2
D gene: TRBD1
J gene: TRBJ2-5
CDR3 DNA: TGTGCCAGCAGCGACCGGGACAGGGGGCAAGAGACCCAGTACTTC
CDR3 protein: CASSDRDRGQETQYF

clone size: -
V gene: TRBV7-9
D gene: TRBD1
J gene: TRBJ2-7
CDR3 DNA: TGTGCCAGCAGCTTAACAGGGGGCTCCTACGAGCAGTACTTC
CDR3 protein: CASSLTGGSYEQYF

clone size: -
V gene: TRBV6-5
D gene: -
J gene: TRBJ1-2
CDR3 DNA: TGTGCCAGCAGTTCGACCGGCTATGGCTACACCTTC
CDR3 protein: CASSSTGYGYTF